The 23 T cell receptor beta chains below come from one sample, sequenced in a study of CD8+CD57+ T cells in acquired aplastic anemia. All patients picked for sequencing had shown, by flow cytometry, an expansion of CD8+CD57+ cells. Genomic DNA was employed as the template in profiling TCR beta VDJ and CDR3. TCRdb reprocessed the reads with MiXCR, giving one entry per CDR3 protein. The repertoire holds fewer than 250,000 distinct CDR3 sequences, with roughly half as singletons. Material for sequencing was sorted CD4+, CD8+, or CD8+CD57+ T cells (not recorded which) from PBMCs. Every receptor here comes from a human donor with aplastic anemia.

There are many counts of this clonotype. The V call is TRBV6-1, the J call TRBJ1-6; 8 bases are a match to TRBD1. The CDR3 runs to 16 residues. Per the germline V gene, CDR1 is MNHNS and CDR2 is SASEGT. The V and J ends lost 7 bases and 7 bases, in that order; junction bases with no gene match: 12. The CDR3 nucleotides read TGTGCCAGCAAGGACAGGGCGCCGCGCCCGAATTCACCCCTCCACTTT. Translated: CASKDRAPRPNSPLHF.

This clonotype was found a few times. The chain recombines TRBV4-2 with TRBJ1-1, with a weak D call TRBD1 (6 bases). The ends were cut back, 1 base at V and 0 bases at J, with 12 bases in the middle. The CDR3 extends over 16 amino acids. In germline, CDR1 is LGHNA, CDR2 YNFKEQ. The CDR3 region has the DNA TGTGCCAGCAGCCAAGTCGACGGGGGCCTGAACACTGAAGCTTTCTTT. Its protein product is CASSQVDGGLNTEAFF.

The rearrangement joins TRBV2 to TRBJ2-5, with 10 bases that match TRBD2. The J segment lost 2 bases and the V segment lost 4 bases, leaving 4 bases of the junction unmatched. Germline lookup yields CDR1 SNHLY and CDR2 FYNNEI. The CDR3 is 15 residues long. CDR3 amino acids: CASSVSGGNQETQYF. CDR3 sequence (DNA): TGTGCCAGCAGTGTTAGCGGGGGGAATCAAGAGACCCAGTACTTC.

The J gene is TRBJ2-1, the V gene TRBV7-6; perhaps TRBD2 as D (6 bases). CDR3 length equals 13 residues. The germline CDR1 and CDR2 sequences are SGHVS and FNYEAQ. The germline V and J ends were trimmed by 3 bases and 9 bases, with 12 bases remaining between them. The CDR3 sequence: CASSLTSSGEQFF. Here the CDR3 DNA reads TGTGCCAGCAGCTTGACTAGTTCGGGTGAGCAGTTCTTC.

Notes on this clonotype: This may be a read error, as it is one base from a much larger clone. The chain combines TRBV20-1 with TRBJ1-5, with unresolved D. The CDR3 has 18 amino acids. Germline values: CDR1 DFQATT, CDR2 SNEGSKA (reference sequence). The chain's CDR3 is CSARDQYRAQGRNQPQRF. CDR3 bases: TGCAGTGCTAGAGACCAGTACCGGGCCCAAGGTCGGAATCAGCCCCAGCGTTTT.

A note on this clonotype: A read error may be the cause here, since a much bigger clone is one base away. The chain couples TRBV9 to TRBJ1-1; tentative D call: TRBD1 (6 bases). Germline V gene data show CDR1 as SGDLS and CDR2 as YYNGEE. The CDR3 is 16 amino acids. The ends were cut back, 0 bases at V and 9 bases at J, with 21 bases in the middle. As DNA, the CDR3 is TGTGCCAGCAGCGTAGAGGCCCAGGGGAATGGAGCTAAAGCTTTCTTT. Encoded protein: CASSVEAQGNGAKAFF.

This clonotype was seen many times. The chain uses TRBV20-1 and TRBJ2-1; tentative D call: TRBD1 (5 bases). V was pared by 0 bases and J by 5 bases, with 8 bases between. This CDR3 region has 13 residues. Germline loops: CDR1 DFQATT, CDR2 SNEGSKA (reference sequence). CDR3 nucleotides: TGCAGTGCTAGAGAAGGACACCACAATGAGCAGTTCTTC. Its protein product is CSAREGHHNEQFF.

The V and J genes are TRBV24-1 and TRBJ1-3; D unresolved. Germline lookup yields CDR1 KGHDR and CDR2 SFDVKD. The V and J ends lost 4 bases and 0 bases respectively, with 9 bases between them. This CDR3 comprises 15 residues. This CDR3 is CATSEGPNSGNTIYF. DNA of the CDR3: TGTGCCACCAGTGAGGGCCCTAACTCTGGAAACACCATATATTTT.

Points on this clonotype: Compared with germline, one end of the junction differs, possibly owing to a read error. This chain's CDR3 is CASSPSGQGGRELFF. CDR3 bases: TGTGCCAGCAGCCCCTCGGGACAGGGTGGAAGGGAGCTGTTTTTC. The chain couples TRBV7-2 to TRBJ2-2; 9 bases fit TRBD1. Germline V gene sequence: CDR1 SGHTA, CDR2 FQGNSA. There are 15 residues in the CDR3. Full variable domain (remainder filled in from reference TRBV7-2 and TRBJ2-2): GAGVSQSPSNKVTEKGKDVELRCDPISGHTALYWYRQSLGQGLEFLIYFQGNSAPDKSGLPSDRFSAERTGGSVSTLTIQRTQQEDSAVYLCASSPSGQGGRELFFGEGSRLTVL.

This clonotype was recorded only once. V and J are TRBV25-1 and TRBJ1-3; D is uncertain. CDR3 size: 14 residues. Germline CDR1 and CDR2: MGHDK and SYGVNS. With 5 bases removed from V and 0 bases from J, the gap between germline ends came to 8 bases. The CDR3 coding sequence is TGTGCCAGCAGTTCACCCCACTCTGGAAACACCATATATTTT. This codes for CASSSPHSGNTIYF.

V usage is TRBV9 and J usage is TRBJ2-2, with 9 bases that match TRBD2. J gave up 2 bases and V 4 bases, and 6 bases lay outside the gene matches. The CDR3 is 16 amino acids. Per germline, CDR1 SGDLS and CDR2 YYNGEE. Here the CDR3 reads CASSPKREVNTGELFF. The CDR3 nucleotides are TGTGCCAGCAGCCCTAAGCGGGAGGTAAACACCGGGGAGCTGTTTTTT.

The sample holds many counts of this clonotype. The genes are TRBV9 and TRBJ2-2; 10 bases match TRBD1. The J segment lost 5 bases and the V segment lost 3 bases, leaving 4 bases of the junction unmatched. Germline loops: CDR1 SGDLS, CDR2 YYNGEE. The CDR3 sequence is 15 residues long. CDR3 bases: TGTGCCAGCAGCGCCGGGACAGGGGTGACCGGGGAGCTGTTTTTT. It is translated as CASSAGTGVTGELFF.

The rearrangement links TRBV20-1 to TRBJ1-2; a weak D match, TRBD1 (6 bases). V was trimmed by 0 bases and J by 3 bases, leaving 8 bases between them. Germline-derived CDR1 and CDR2 are DFQATT and SNEGSKA (reference sequence). The CDR3 extends over 13 amino acids. The CDR3 DNA reads as TGCAGTGCTAGAGATTGGACAGACTATGGCTACACCTTC. This translates into CSARDWTDYGYTF.

This clonotype was detected many times. This chain uses TRBV7-9 with TRBJ1-1, with D perhaps TRBD1 (6 bases). Deletions cut 5 bases from V and 2 bases from J, with 18 bases between. The CDR3 extends over 16 amino acids. Germline V gives CDR1 SEHNR, CDR2 FQNEAQ (reference sequence). The CDR3 nucleotides are TGTGCCAGCAGCATCCTAGAACAGGGCTCAAACACTGAAGCTTTCTTT. Its protein is CASSILEQGSNTEAFF.

The chain is built from TRBV9 and TRBJ2-3, with 9 bases matching TRBD2. The germline V gene has CDR1 SGDLS and CDR2 YYNGEE. V dropped 4 bases and J dropped 1; count of bases not matched to a gene: 7. This CDR3 spans 16 amino acids. The CDR3 sequence: CASSSAGGVRTDTQYF. The DNA for the CDR3 is TGTGCCAGCAGCTCGGCGGGGGGGGTCCGCACAGATACGCAGTATTTT.

V and J are TRBV20-1 and TRBJ2-5; D is undetermined. Germline V CDR1 and CDR2: DFQATT, SNEGSKA (reference sequence). Trimming shortened V by 3 bases and J by 7 bases, and 12 bases separated the two germline ends. The CDR3 extends over 12 amino acids. CDR3 amino acids: CSASLFFGTQYF. The CDR3 DNA is TGCAGTGCTAGCCTTTTTTTTGGGACCCAGTACTTC.

As for this clonotype: A single base separates this from a much larger clone, so it may be a read error. V usage is TRBV6-2 or TRBV6-3 and J usage is TRBJ1-6; D might be TRBD1 (6 bases). The CDR3 length is 18 residues. The V end was cut by 2 bases, the J end by 5 bases, with 19 bases between. Germline CDR1 is MNHEY and CDR2 is SVGEGT. This CDR3 reads CASSYRPGQPANNSPLHF. The CDR3 DNA is TGTGCCAGCAGTTACCGCCCTGGACAGCCCGCCAATAATTCACCCCTCCACTTT.

The chain uses TRBV6-6 and TRBJ2-5; 10 positions agree with TRBD2. Germline CDR1 reads MNHNY; CDR2 reads SVGAGI (reference sequence). The CDR3 sequence is 14 residues long. With V trimmed by 6 bases and J by 5 bases, 6 bases remained unmatched. CDR3 in amino acids: CASRRTSGMETQYF. Written as DNA, the CDR3 is TGTGCCAGCAGACGCACTAGCGGGATGGAGACCCAGTACTTC.

The sample holds a few counts of this clonotype. The V gene is TRBV7-9, the J gene TRBJ1-3; tentative D call: TRBD1 (5 bases). The CDR3 has 20 residues. V dropped 5 bases and J dropped 0 bases, with 26 bases sitting between them. CDR1 is SEHNR, CDR2 FQNEAQ, per germline (reference sequence). The CDR3 bases are TGTGCCAGCAGCCCCCCTTTTTTTGGCAGGGCAAAAGGCTCTGGAAACACCATATATTTT. Encoded protein: CASSPPFFGRAKGSGNTIYF.

The chain is built from TRBV6-1 and TRBJ2-7; 11 bases fit TRBD2. The CDR3 has 13 residues. CDR1 is MNHNS and CDR2 is SASEGT in the germline V gene. V lost 8 bases and J lost 4; bases outside the gene matches: 4. This chain's CDR3 is CASGSSGRYEQYV. The CDR3 DNA sequence: TGTGCCAGCGGCTCTAGCGGGAGGTACGAGCAGTACGTC.

The CDR3 region has the DNA TGTGCCAGCAGTGAACAGCTAGCGGGAGATGCAGATACGCAGTATTTT. Protein sequence: CASSEQLAGDADTQYF. The rearrangement uses TRBV2 and TRBJ2-3; the match to TRBD2 covers 10 bases. Trimming took 2 bases from V and 4 from J; bases not matched to a gene: 6. In germline, CDR1 is SNHLY, CDR2 FYNNEI. This CDR3 has 16 residues. Together with reference TRBV2 and TRBJ2-3, the CDR3 gives the full variable domain: EPEVTQTPSHQVTQMGQEVILRCVPISNHLYFYWYRQILGQKVEFLVSFYNNEISEKSEIFDDQFSVERPDGSNFTLKIRSTKLEDSAMYFCASSEQLAGDADTQYFGPGTRLTVL.

Concerning this clonotype: The conserved phenylalanine or tryptophan normally closing the CDR3 is absent here, so this likely arose from a read error. This chain uses TRBV10-3 with TRBJ1-1; D is uncertain. Trimming cost V 5 bases and J 0 bases, with 4 bases left between them. The CDR3 has 12 residues. Germline CDR1 reads ENHRY; CDR2 reads SYGVKD. This chain's CDR3 is CAISNLNTEAFS. For the CDR3, the DNA is TGTGCCATCAGTAACCTGAACACTGAAGCTTTCTCT.

Comments on this clonotype: A clone one base away is much larger, so this may be a read error. V gene TRBV5-1 combines with J gene TRBJ2-5, with 7 positions matching TRBD1. V was pared by 0 bases and J by 2 bases, with 13 bases of the junction left unmatched. The CDR3 runs 18 residues. In germline, CDR1 is SGHRS, CDR2 YFSETQ. The chain's CDR3 is CASSLVGTADRAQETQYF. The CDR3 DNA sequence: TGCGCCAGCAGCTTGGTTGGGACAGCCGATCGAGCACAAGAGACCCAGTACTTC.